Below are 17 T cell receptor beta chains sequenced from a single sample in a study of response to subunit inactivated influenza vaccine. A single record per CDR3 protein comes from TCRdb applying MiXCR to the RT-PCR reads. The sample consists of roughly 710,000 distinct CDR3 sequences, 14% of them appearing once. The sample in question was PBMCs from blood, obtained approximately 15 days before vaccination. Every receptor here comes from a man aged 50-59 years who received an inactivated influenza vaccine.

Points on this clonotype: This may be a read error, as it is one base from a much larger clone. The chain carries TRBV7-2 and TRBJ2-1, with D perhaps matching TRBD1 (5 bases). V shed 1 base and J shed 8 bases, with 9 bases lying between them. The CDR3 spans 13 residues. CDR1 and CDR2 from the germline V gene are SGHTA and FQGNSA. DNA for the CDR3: TGTGCCAGCAGCTTAGACAGGCTGGATGAGCAGTTCTTC. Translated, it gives CASSLDRLDEQFF.

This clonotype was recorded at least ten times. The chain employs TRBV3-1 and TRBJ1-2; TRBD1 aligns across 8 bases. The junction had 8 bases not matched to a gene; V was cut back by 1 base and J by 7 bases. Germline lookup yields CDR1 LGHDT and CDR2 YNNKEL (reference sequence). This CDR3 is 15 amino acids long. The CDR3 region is CASSQVDRQGFGYTF. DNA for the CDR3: TGTGCCAGCAGCCAAGTAGACAGACAGGGGTTTGGCTACACCTTC.

The CDR3 nucleotides read TGTGCCATCCTAGCGGGGGGTCCCACAGATACGCAGTATTTT. Protein: CAILAGGPTDTQYF. The chain couples TRBV10-3 to TRBJ2-3, with 11 positions matching TRBD2. The V gene's germline CDR1 is ENHRY and CDR2 SYGVKD. The V segment lost 8 bases and the J segment 2 bases; nucleotides outside the gene matches: 3. The CDR3 consists of 14 residues.

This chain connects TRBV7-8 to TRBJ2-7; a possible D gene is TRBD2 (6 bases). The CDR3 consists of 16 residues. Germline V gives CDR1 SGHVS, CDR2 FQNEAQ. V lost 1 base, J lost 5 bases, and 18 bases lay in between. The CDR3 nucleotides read TGTGCCAGCAGCTTAGTTCAATCGGTTCGGGGGAACGAGCAGTACTTC. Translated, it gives CASSLVQSVRGNEQYF.

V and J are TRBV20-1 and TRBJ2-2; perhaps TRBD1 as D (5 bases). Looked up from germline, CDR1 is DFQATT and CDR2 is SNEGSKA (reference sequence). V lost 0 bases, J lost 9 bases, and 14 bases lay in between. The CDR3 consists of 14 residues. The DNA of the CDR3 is TGCAGTGCTAGAGACCAGGGTTATAGGAGGGAGCTGTTTTTT. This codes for CSARDQGYRRELFF.

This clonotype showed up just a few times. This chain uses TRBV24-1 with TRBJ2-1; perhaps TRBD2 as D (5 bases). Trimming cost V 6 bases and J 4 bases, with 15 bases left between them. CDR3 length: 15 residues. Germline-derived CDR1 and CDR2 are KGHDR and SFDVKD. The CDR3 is CATSSRSGIYNEQFF. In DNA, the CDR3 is TGTGCCACCAGTAGCCGGAGCGGTATTTACAATGAGCAGTTCTTC.

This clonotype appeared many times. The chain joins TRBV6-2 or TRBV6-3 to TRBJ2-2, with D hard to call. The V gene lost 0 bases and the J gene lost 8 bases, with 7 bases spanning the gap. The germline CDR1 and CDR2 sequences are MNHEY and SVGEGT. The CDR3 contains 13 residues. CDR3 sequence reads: CASSYSNTGELFF. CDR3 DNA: TGTGCCAGCAGTTACTCGAATACGGGGGAGCTGTTTTTT.

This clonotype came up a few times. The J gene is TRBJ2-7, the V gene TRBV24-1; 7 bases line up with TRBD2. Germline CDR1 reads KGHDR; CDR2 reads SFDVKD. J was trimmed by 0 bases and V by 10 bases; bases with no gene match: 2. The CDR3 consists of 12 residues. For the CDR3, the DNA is TGTGCCACTGCGGGGGACTCCTACGAGCAGTACTTC. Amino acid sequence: CATAGDSYEQYF.

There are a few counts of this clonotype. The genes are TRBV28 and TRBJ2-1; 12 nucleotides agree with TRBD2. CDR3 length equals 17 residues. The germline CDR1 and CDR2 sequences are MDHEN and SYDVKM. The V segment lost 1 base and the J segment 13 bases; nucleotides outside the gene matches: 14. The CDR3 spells CASSLSPSGRGTLGQFF. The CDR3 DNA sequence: TGTGCCAGCAGTTTATCTCCTAGCGGGAGGGGGACTCTCGGACAGTTCTTC.

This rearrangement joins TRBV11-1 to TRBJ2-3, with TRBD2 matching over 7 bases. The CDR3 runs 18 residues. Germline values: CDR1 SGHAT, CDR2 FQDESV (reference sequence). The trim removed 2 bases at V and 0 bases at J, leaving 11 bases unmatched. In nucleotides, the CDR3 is TGTGCCAGCAGCTTAACCGAGGTCGCGGGGGTGAGCACAGATACGCAGTATTTT. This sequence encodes CASSLTEVAGVSTDTQYF. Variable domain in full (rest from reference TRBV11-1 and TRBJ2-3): EAEVAQSPRYKITEKSQAVAFWCDPISGHATLYWYRQILGQGPELLVQFQDESVVDDSQLPKDRFSAERLKGVDSTLKIQPAELGDSAMYLCASSLTEVAGVSTDTQYFGPGTRLTVL.

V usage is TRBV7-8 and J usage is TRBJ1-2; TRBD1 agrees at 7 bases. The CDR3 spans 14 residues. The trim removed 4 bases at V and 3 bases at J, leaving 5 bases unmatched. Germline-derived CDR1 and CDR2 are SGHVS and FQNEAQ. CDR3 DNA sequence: TGTGCCAGCAGCTCACAGGGGATAGACTATGGCTACACCTTC. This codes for CASSSQGIDYGYTF.

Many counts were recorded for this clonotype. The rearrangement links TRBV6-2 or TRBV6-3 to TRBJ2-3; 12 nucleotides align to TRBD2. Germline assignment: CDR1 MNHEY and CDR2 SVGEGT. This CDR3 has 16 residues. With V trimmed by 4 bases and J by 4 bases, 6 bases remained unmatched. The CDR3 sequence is CASSSRLAGDPDTQYF. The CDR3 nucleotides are TGTGCCAGCAGTTCCAGACTAGCGGGAGATCCAGATACGCAGTATTTT.

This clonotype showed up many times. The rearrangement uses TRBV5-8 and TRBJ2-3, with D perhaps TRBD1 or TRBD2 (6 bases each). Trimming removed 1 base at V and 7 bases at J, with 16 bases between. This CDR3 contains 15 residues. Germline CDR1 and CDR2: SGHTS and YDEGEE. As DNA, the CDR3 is TGTGCCAGCAGCTTGTCCGGGGGCCTCCGCTATACGCAGTATTTT. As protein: CASSLSGGLRYTQYF.

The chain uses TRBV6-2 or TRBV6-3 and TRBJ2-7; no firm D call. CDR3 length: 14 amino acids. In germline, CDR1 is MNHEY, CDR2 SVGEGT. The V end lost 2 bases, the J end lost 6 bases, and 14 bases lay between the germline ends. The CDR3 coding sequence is TGTGCCAGCAGTTACAAGGTTCGTTTGGGCGAGCAGTACTTC. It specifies CASSYKVRLGEQYF.

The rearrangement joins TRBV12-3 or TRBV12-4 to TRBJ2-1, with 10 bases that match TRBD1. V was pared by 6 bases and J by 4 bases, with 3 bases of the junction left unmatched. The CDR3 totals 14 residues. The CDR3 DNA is TGTGCCAGCAGCGGGGACAGGGGTTACAATGAGCAGTTCTTC. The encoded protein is CASSGDRGYNEQFF.

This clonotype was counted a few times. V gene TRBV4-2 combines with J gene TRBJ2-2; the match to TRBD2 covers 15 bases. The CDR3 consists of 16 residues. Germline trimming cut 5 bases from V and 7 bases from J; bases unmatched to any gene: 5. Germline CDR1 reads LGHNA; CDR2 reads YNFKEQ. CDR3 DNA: TGTGCCAGCAGCTTCGGACTAGCGGGGGGGGTCGGGGAGCTGTTTTTT. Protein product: CASSFGLAGGVGELFF.

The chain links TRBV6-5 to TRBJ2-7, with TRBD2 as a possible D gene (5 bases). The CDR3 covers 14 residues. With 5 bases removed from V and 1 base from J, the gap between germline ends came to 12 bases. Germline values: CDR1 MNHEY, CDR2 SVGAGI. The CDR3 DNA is TGTGCCAGCAGTCTATTCGGGGTTTCCTACGAGCAGTACTTC. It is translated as CASSLFGVSYEQYF.